A selection of T cell receptor beta chains follows, all from one sample in a study of long-term antiretroviral therapy in people with HIV. Repertoires were generated with immunoSEQ multiplex PCR, while TCRdb's copy carries only in-frame clones and drops some. The sample lists more than 15,000 clones, roughly 78% occurring once. The sequencing used unsorted PBMCs, collected at the start of antiretroviral therapy. The receptor source for this set is a man aged 25-45 years with HIV. CDR3s include the opening cysteine and the closing phenylalanine or tryptophan. A D gene is named only where the DNA matches it firmly. The size entry is marked missing in some rows and otherwise reads once, few, many or a size class.

D gene: TRBD2; V gene: TRBV7-9; J gene: TRBJ2-3; clone size: -; CDR3 protein: CASSSSGSVDTQYF; CDR3 DNA: TGTGCCAGCAGCTCCAGCGGGAGTGTAGATACGCAGTATTTT
D gene: -; V gene: TRBV6-6; J gene: TRBJ1-1; clone size: -; CDR3 protein: CASSPTGGNTEAFF; CDR3 DNA: TGTGCCAGCAGTCCGACGGGGGGGAACACTGAAGCTTTCTTT
D gene: TRBD1; V gene: TRBV9; J gene: TRBJ1-1; clone size: -; CDR3 protein: CASSVGGGGGTEAFF; CDR3 DNA: TGTGCCAGCAGCGTAGGAGGAGGGGGCGGCACTGAAGCTTTCTTT
D gene: -; V gene: TRBV6-5; J gene: TRBJ2-7; clone size: -; CDR3 protein: CASSYSVVAEQYF; CDR3 DNA: TGTGCCAGCAGTTACTCGGTCGTGGCCGAGCAGTACTTC
D gene: TRBD2; V gene: TRBV9; J gene: TRBJ2-1; clone size: -; CDR3 protein: CASSARTSEYNEQFF; CDR3 DNA: TGTGCCAGCAGCGCACGGACTAGCGAATACAATGAGCAGTTCTTC
D gene: TRBD1; V gene: TRBV19; J gene: TRBJ2-2; clone size: -; CDR3 protein: CASSKDRGYTGELFF; CDR3 DNA: TGTGCCAGTAGTAAGGACAGGGGTTACACCGGGGAGCTGTTTTTT
D gene: TRBD1; V gene: TRBV11-2; J gene: TRBJ2-7; clone size: once; CDR3 protein: CASSRDRESQQYF; CDR3 DNA: TGTGCCAGCAGCCGGGACAGGGAAAGTCAACAGTACTTC
D gene: TRBD1; V gene: TRBV19; J gene: TRBJ1-6; clone size: -; CDR3 protein: CASSIEETGNSPLHF; CDR3 DNA: TGTGCCAGTAGTATAGAGGAGACAGGGAATTCACCCCTCCACTTT
D gene: -; V gene: TRBV5-1; J gene: TRBJ2-7; clone size: -; CDR3 protein: CASSIGAKEQYF; CDR3 DNA: TGCGCCAGCAGTATAGGGGCTAAAGAGCAGTACTTC
D gene: -; V gene: TRBV11-2; J gene: TRBJ2-5; clone size: -; CDR3 protein: CASSLAQETQYF; CDR3 DNA: TGTGCCAGCAGCTTAGCACAAGAGACCCAGTACTTC
D gene: -; V gene: TRBV2; J gene: TRBJ1-5; clone size: -; CDR3 protein: CASSRGNSNQPQHF; CDR3 DNA: TGTGCCAGCAGCAGAGGTAATAGCAATCAGCCCCAGCATTTT
D gene: TRBD1; V gene: TRBV19; J gene: TRBJ1-5; clone size: -; CDR3 protein: CASNSQGSMGQPQHF; CDR3 DNA: TGTGCCAGTAACTCACAGGGGTCGATGGGTCAGCCCCAGCATTTT
D gene: -; V gene: TRBV7-2; J gene: TRBJ1-5; clone size: -; CDR3 protein: CASSLEGIGSEPQHF; CDR3 DNA: TGTGCCAGCAGCTTAGAAGGGATCGGGTCAGAACCCCAGCATTTT
D gene: TRBD1; V gene: TRBV27; J gene: TRBJ1-2; clone size: few; CDR3 protein: CASSLSGTGGAYGYTF; CDR3 DNA: TGTGCCAGCAGTTTATCCGGGACAGGGGGGGCCTATGGCTACACCTTC
D gene: TRBD1; V gene: TRBV6-5; J gene: TRBJ2-7; clone size: once; CDR3 protein: CASSITGTGGNEQYF; CDR3 DNA: TGTGCCAGTTCCATTACCGGGACAGGGGGTAACGAGCAGTACTTC
D gene: -; V gene: TRBV7-3; J gene: TRBJ2-2; clone size: once; CDR3 protein: CASSAGLFNTGELFF; CDR3 DNA: TGTGCCAGCAGCGCGGGACTTTTTAACACCGGGGAGCTGTTTTTT
D gene: -; V gene: TRBV11-2; J gene: TRBJ2-5; clone size: -; CDR3 protein: CASSLDGPGTSSLLETQYF; CDR3 DNA: TGTGCCAGCAGCTTAGATGGCCCGGGTACTAGCTCGTTGCTGGAGACCCAGTACTTC
D gene: -; V gene: TRBV5-1; J gene: TRBJ2-3; clone size: -; CDR3 protein: CASSLWAALTDTQYF; CDR3 DNA: TGCGCCAGCAGCTTGTGGGCGGCCCTCACAGATACGCAGTATTTT